A selection of T cell receptor beta chains follows, all from one sample in a study of vaccination and CD4 T cells after COVID-19. In TCRdb, the PCR reads were re-called with MiXCR into one record per CDR3 protein. This table has 8,500 to 9,000 distinct CDR3 sequences, around 50% appearing once. These receptors lack a known antigen. The specimen was CD4+ T cells from blood, cultured in vitro. The receptors were gathered from a human donor who had recovered from COVID-19. Each CDR3 is given with its conserved first and last residue. D genes are given only for firm matches. Size is omitted from some rows. Given values are once, few, many or a class for expanded clones.

clone_size: -; d_call: -; j_call: TRBJ2-7; v_call: TRBV6-1; cdr3_aa: CASVRLEASHEQYF; cdr3_nt: TGTGCCAGCGTTAGACTAGAGGCTTCCCACGAGCAGTACTTC
clone_size: -; d_call: -; j_call: TRBJ1-1; v_call: TRBV5-1; cdr3_aa: CASSLERMNTEAFF; cdr3_nt: TGCGCCAGCAGCTTGGAAAGAATGAACACTGAAGCTTTCTTT
clone_size: -; d_call: -; j_call: TRBJ2-1; v_call: TRBV5-1; cdr3_aa: CASSSPSRINEQFF; cdr3_nt: TGCGCCAGCAGCTCCCCCTCGAGAATCAATGAGCAGTTCTTC
clone_size: -; d_call: TRBD1; j_call: TRBJ1-3; v_call: TRBV5-1; cdr3_aa: CASGLTPIRGQGAGNTIYF; cdr3_nt: TGCGCCAGCGGCCTAACCCCTATCAGGGGGCAAGGAGCTGGAAACACCATATATTTT
clone_size: -; d_call: -; j_call: TRBJ2-1; v_call: TRBV7-9; cdr3_aa: CASSFAVGTSNEQFF; cdr3_nt: TGTGCCAGCAGCTTTGCGGTGGGAACGTCGAATGAGCAGTTCTTC
clone_size: -; d_call: TRBD2; j_call: TRBJ2-3; v_call: TRBV7-6; cdr3_aa: CASSLGIAGGFTDTQYF; cdr3_nt: TGTGCCAGCAGCTTAGGTATAGCGGGGGGCTTCACAGATACGCAGTATTTT
clone_size: -; d_call: TRBD1; j_call: TRBJ1-2; v_call: TRBV19; cdr3_aa: CASSEGALDYGYTF; cdr3_nt: TGTGCCAGTAGTGAGGGGGCGCTGGACTATGGCTACACCTTC
clone_size: -; d_call: TRBD2; j_call: TRBJ2-1; v_call: TRBV14; cdr3_aa: CASSPLLGGGSSYNEQFF; cdr3_nt: TGTGCCAGCAGCCCCCTTTTGGGGGGGGGGAGCTCCTACAATGAGCAGTTCTTC
clone_size: -; d_call: -; j_call: TRBJ2-1; v_call: TRBV19; cdr3_aa: CASSIVTGSNEQFF; cdr3_nt: TGTGCCAGTAGTATAGTGACGGGGAGCAATGAGCAGTTCTTC
clone_size: -; d_call: -; j_call: TRBJ1-2; v_call: TRBV28; cdr3_aa: CASIGTLYGYTF; cdr3_nt: TGTGCCAGCATAGGGACACTTTATGGCTACACCTTC
clone_size: -; d_call: TRBD1; j_call: TRBJ1-5; v_call: TRBV6-2/TRBV6-3; cdr3_aa: CASSRQGALSNQPQHF; cdr3_nt: TGTGCCAGCAGCCGTCAGGGGGCATTGAGCAATCAGCCCCAGCATTTT
clone_size: few; d_call: TRBD2; j_call: TRBJ2-2; v_call: TRBV23-1; cdr3_aa: CASSPRTSGNYTGELFF; cdr3_nt: TGCGCCAGCAGTCCAAGGACTAGCGGGAACTACACCGGGGAGCTGTTTTTT
clone_size: few; d_call: -; j_call: TRBJ2-3; v_call: TRBV20-1; cdr3_aa: CSARDPQGSTDTQYF; cdr3_nt: TGCAGTGCTAGAGATCCCCAGGGGAGCACAGATACGCAGTATTTT
clone_size: -; d_call: -; j_call: TRBJ1-2; v_call: TRBV7-8; cdr3_aa: CASSLDRSYGYTF; cdr3_nt: TGTGCCAGCAGCTTAGACAGGTCCTATGGCTACACCTTC